Sequencing of this T cell receptor beta chain was carried out in a study of T cells after yellow fever vaccination. Study-wide background: Fractions with few cells were prepared using SMART-Seq v4 Ultra Low Input. General study findings and limits: Reappearance after the booster was seen for most primary-vaccination clones, at 95% to 97% CD4 and more than 80% CD8. A faster peak, day 5 versus 15, was reached by the weaker secondary response.

This CDR3 has 16 amino acids. V lost 0 bases and J 1 base, leaving 13 bases between the germline ends. CDR1 and CDR2 (germline): SGHRS, YFSETQ. Worth noting for this clonotype: Its specificity is unknown.

Template switching by 5'RACE produced TCR cDNA, adding a universal primer site and UMIs. TCRdb re-called the 5' RACE reads through MiXCR, storing one row per CDR3 protein. The sample lists a few hundred thousand distinct CDR3 sequences, 8.7% occurring once. This TCR was sampled from a man aged 18 to 29 who received the YFV17D yellow fever vaccine. The chain joins TRBV5-1 to TRBJ1-1, with D hard to call. Sample: CD4+ T cells sorted from PBMCs, taken 5 days after the yellow fever booster vaccination. CDR3: CASSLGGGPGNTEAFF. CDR3 coding DNA: TGCGCCAGCAGCTTGGGAGGAGGGCCGGGGAACACTGAAGCTTTCTTT. Full variable domain (outside the CDR3, taken from reference TRBV5-1 and TRBJ1-1): KAGVTQTPRYLIKTRGQQVTLSCSPISGHRSVSWYQQTPGQGLQFLFEYFSETQRNKGNFPGRFSGRQFSNSRSEMNVSTLELGDSALYLCASSLGGGPGNTEAFFGQGTRLTVV.